The 15 T cell receptor beta chains reported below all come from one sample, sequenced in a study of T cell changes during pregnancy in multiple sclerosis. Assay used: immunoSEQ multiplex PCR; TCRdb lists only in-frame clones, some missing. This table has about 40,000 clones, roughly 90% appearing once. Sequenced material: peripheral blood, taken in the second trimester of pregnancy. The receptors derive from a female donor in good health, enrolled as a control in a pregnancy study.

This clone was observed once. The chain employs TRBV7-6 and TRBJ2-3, with 9 positions matching TRBD2. The CDR3 covers 13 residues. Germline CDR1 is SGHVS and CDR2 is FNYEAQ. V was clipped by 4 bases and J by 6 bases; unmatched bases: 2. Here the CDR3 DNA reads TGTGCCAGCAGCTGGGGACTAGCCGATACGCAGTATTTT. Its protein is CASSWGLADTQYF.

This clone was recorded only once. The CDR3 bases are TGTGCCAGCAGCCCTGGAGGGATAGACACCGGGGAGCTGTTTTTT. Its translation: CASSPGGIDTGELFF. This rearrangement joins TRBV11-3 to TRBJ2-2; the D gene is possibly TRBD2 (6 bases). The CDR3 has 15 amino acids. Trimming removed 5 bases from V and 3 bases from J, with 13 bases in between. Germline CDR1 is SGHNT and CDR2 is YENEEA.

The CDR3 reads CASRHGGGPNSYEQYF. The CDR3 nucleotides are TGTGCCAGCAGACACGGGGGGGGACCGAACTCCTACGAGCAGTACTTC. The chain employs TRBV2 and TRBJ2-7; 8 bases are a match to TRBD2. J was trimmed by 0 bases and V by 6 bases; bases with no gene match: 10. The CDR3 has 16 amino acids. Germline V gene data show CDR1 as SNHLY and CDR2 as FYNNEI.

The chain links TRBV9 to TRBJ1-2, with TRBD1 matching 7 bases. This CDR3 spans 15 amino acids. The trim removed 3 bases at V and 0 bases at J, leaving 5 bases unmatched. Germline V CDR1 and CDR2: SGDLS, YYNGEE. CDR3 residues: CASSAGGQANYGYTF. CDR3 in DNA: TGTGCCAGCAGCGCCGGAGGACAGGCTAACTATGGCTACACCTTC. Based on the CDR3 plus reference TRBV9 and TRBJ1-2, the full variable domain is DSGVTQTPKHLITATGQRVTLRCSPRSGDLSVYWYQQSLDQGLQFLIQYYNGEERAKGNILERFSAQQFPDLHSELNLSSLELGDSALYFCASSAGGQANYGYTFGSGTRLTVV.

The chain uses TRBV27 and TRBJ1-5; TRBD1 matches at 8 bases. The CDR3 has 16 residues. Looked up from germline, CDR1 is MNHEY and CDR2 is SMNVEV (reference sequence). V was pared by 7 bases and J by 6 bases, with 14 bases of the junction left unmatched. For the CDR3, the DNA is TGTGCCAGCACGCCCCTTGGACAGGGTGGGAGTCAGCCCCAGCATTTT. Translation gives CASTPLGQGGSQPQHF.

The chain has TRBV27 and TRBJ1-5; D might be TRBD1 (5 bases). CDR1 and CDR2 (germline): MNHEY, SMNVEV (reference sequence). The CDR3 runs to 15 residues. Trimming removed 0 bases from V and 5 bases from J, with 11 bases in between. The CDR3 spells CASSLSAGWDQPQHF. CDR3 nucleotides: TGTGCCAGCAGTTTATCGGCAGGGTGGGATCAGCCCCAGCATTTT.

The chain is built from TRBV30 and TRBJ1-2; D is uncertain. Germline V gene lookup returns CDR1 GTSNPN and CDR2 SVGIG (reference sequence). There are 11 residues in the CDR3. V shed 3 bases and J shed 7 bases, with 9 bases lying between them. The CDR3 sequence is CAWSSGTGYTF. Here the CDR3 DNA reads TGTGCCTGGAGCTCAGGTACTGGCTACACCTTC. Full variable domain (rest looked up from reference TRBV30 and TRBJ1-2): SQTIHQWPATLVQPVGSPLSLECTVEGTSNPNLYWYRQAAGRGLQLLFYSVGIGQISSEVPQNLSASRPQDRQFILSSKKLLLSDSGFYLCAWSSGTGYTFGSGTRLTVV.

The V call is TRBV2, the J call TRBJ2-2; possibly TRBD2 for D (6 bases). Trimming removed 11 bases at V and 5 bases at J, with 21 bases between. This CDR3 region has 15 residues. Germline CDR1 is SNHLY and CDR2 is FYNNEI. The chain's CDR3 is CAGGGWGGGTGELFF. CDR3 DNA sequence: TGTGCCGGAGGCGGATGGGGAGGAGGGACCGGGGAGCTGTTTTTT.

The rearrangement joins TRBV30 to TRBJ1-1; unclear D gene. CDR3 length: 12 amino acids. Trimming shortened V by 0 bases and J by 7 bases, and 9 bases separated the two germline ends. Germline V CDR1 and CDR2: GTSNPN, SVGIG (reference sequence). Here the CDR3 DNA reads TGTGCCTGGAGTGTACCAGTGGTTGAAGCTTTCTTT. Translating it yields CAWSVPVVEAFF.

This clone showed up just once. The V and J genes are TRBV2 and TRBJ2-2, with D unresolved. The V and J ends lost 6 bases and 1 base respectively, with 9 bases between them. CDR1 is SNHLY and CDR2 is FYNNEI in the germline V gene. The CDR3 is 14 amino acids. The CDR3 nucleotides read TGTGCCAGCAGAGGTCAGGTGAACACCGGGGAGCTGTTTTTT. Translating gives CASRGQVNTGELFF.

The chain combines TRBV6-5 with TRBJ1-5; D not resolved. The CDR3 sequence is 14 residues long. Germline CDR1 is MNHEY and CDR2 is SVGAGI. V dropped 0 bases and J dropped 3 bases, with 6 bases sitting between them. The CDR3 bases are TGTGCCAGCAGTTACTCCGGGATCAATCAGCCCCAGCATTTT. It codes for CASSYSGINQPQHF.

J is TRBJ2-3 and V is TRBV2, with 8 bases identical to TRBD2. Trimming cost V 6 bases and J 4 bases; bases outside gene matches: 3. CDR1 is SNHLY, CDR2 FYNNEI, per germline. This CDR3 is built from 13 residues. CDR3: CASRDSGADTQYF. In DNA form, the CDR3 reads TGTGCCAGCAGGGATAGCGGGGCAGATACGCAGTATTTT. Using reference TRBV2 and TRBJ2-3 for the parts outside the CDR3, the full variable domain is EPEVTQTPSHQVTQMGQEVILRCVPISNHLYFYWYRQILGQKVEFLVSFYNNEISEKSEIFDDQFSVERPDGSNFTLKIRSTKLEDSAMYFCASRDSGADTQYFGPGTRLTVL.

This clone was detected a few times. The V gene is TRBV5-1, the J gene TRBJ1-1; unclear D gene. Germline V gene data show CDR1 as SGHRS and CDR2 as YFSETQ. V lost 4 bases, J lost 1 base, and 23 bases lay in between. The CDR3 loop spans 18 amino acids. The CDR3 loop reads CASSPSTVAGMGNTEAFF. CDR3 DNA: TGCGCCAGCAGCCCCTCCACGGTGGCCGGGATGGGGAACACTGAAGCTTTCTTT.

The rearrangement uses TRBV2 and TRBJ1-2; D possibly corresponds to TRBD1 (6 bases). CDR1 SNHLY and CDR2 FYNNEI come from the germline V gene. V was clipped by 7 bases and J by 2 bases, with 11 bases between them. This CDR3 has 13 amino acids. The DNA for the CDR3 is TGTGCCAGCACTGGCGGACAGAACTATGGCTACACCTTC. Its protein product is CASTGGQNYGYTF.

V usage is TRBV5-6 and J usage is TRBJ2-7; tentatively, D is TRBD2 (6 bases). V lost 4 bases and J lost 2, with 16 bases in between. The germline V gene encodes CDR1 SGHDT and CDR2 YYEEEE. This CDR3 region has 15 residues. The CDR3 nucleotides read TGTGCCAGCAGCCCCAGCCCGGGCGGGGCCTACGAGCAGTACTTC. Protein product: CASSPSPGGAYEQYF. Using reference TRBV5-6 and TRBJ2-7 for the parts outside the CDR3, the full variable domain is DAGVTQSPTHLIKTRGQQVTLRCSPKSGHDTVSWYQQALGQGPQFIFQYYEEEERQRGNFPDRFSGHQFPNYSSELNVNALLLGDSALYLCASSPSPGGAYEQYFGPGTRLTVT.